The entry that follows covers one T cell receptor (beta chain) sequence. The CDR3 spans 14 residues. V was shortened by 3 bases and J by 3 bases, with 15 bases between the two germline ends. CDR1 is DFQATT, CDR2 SNEGSKA, per germline (reference sequence). The data derive from a study of blood T cell repertoires in COVID-19. Sequencing used immunoSEQ multiplex PCR; TCRdb keeps in-frame clones, though not all of them. The sample has about 120,000 clones; around 82% are singletons. The TCR was taken from a human donor in a cohort sampled during active COVID-19. The chain couples TRBV20-1 to TRBJ2-7; the D gene is possibly TRBD1 (6 bases). Input material: peripheral blood. CDR3 bases: TGCAGTGCTAGTCGGACAGTTGGACTCTACGAGCAGTACTTC. Residues: CSASRTVGLYEQYF.